This T cell receptor beta chain was identified in a study of T cells expressing NK-cell markers. This CDR3 spans 15 amino acids. Germline values: CDR1 SGDLS, CDR2 YYNGEE. Each CDR3 protein gets one entry in TCRdb, which reprocessed the 5' RACE reads and gives no DNA. This sample carries about 450,000 distinct CDR3 sequences, with 7.3% going to the ten biggest clones. The sequenced sample consisted of blood T cells: a sorted CD56 or NKG2C T cell subset, CD4+ or CD8+ T cells, or bulk PBMC T cells (not recorded which). This chain joins TRBV9 and TRBJ2-3; TCRdb lists TRBD2, though no DNA is available to test this call. The origin of this receptor is a woman aged 18 to 75 in good health. Here the CDR3 reads CASSVWTRAADTQYF.